This paragraph covers one TCR beta chain sequence. The antigen is not known. The CDR3 spans 16 residues. V gave up 1 base and J gave up 5 bases, with 17 bases separating them. Germline V lookup: CDR1 LNHDA, CDR2 SQIVND (reference sequence). This sample was included in a study of siplizumab effects on memory and regulatory T cells. Overall study results and limits: A minor fraction of alloreactive clones, and no more, mapped to unstimulated subsets. Apparently more diverse than memory cells, naive T cells also seemed major alloresponse contributors. No assignable naive or memory phenotype existed for roughly 80-96% of proliferating CD4+ or CD8+ clones.

Assays covered around 100,000 TCR templates per sample. The protocol was immunoSEQ multiplex PCR, while the TCRdb copy is restricted to in-frame clones and leaves out a portion. The sample lists tens of thousands of clones, roughly 96% seen once, with 0.031% in the top ten. The chain links TRBV19 to TRBJ2-5, with D unresolved. This TCR was recovered from a human donor in good health. Sequencing input: naive CD4+ T cells sorted from blood. This CDR3 is CASSIVSGHTLETQYF. The CDR3 DNA sequence: TGTGCCAGTAGTATAGTCTCCGGGCATACATTGGAGACCCAGTACTTC.